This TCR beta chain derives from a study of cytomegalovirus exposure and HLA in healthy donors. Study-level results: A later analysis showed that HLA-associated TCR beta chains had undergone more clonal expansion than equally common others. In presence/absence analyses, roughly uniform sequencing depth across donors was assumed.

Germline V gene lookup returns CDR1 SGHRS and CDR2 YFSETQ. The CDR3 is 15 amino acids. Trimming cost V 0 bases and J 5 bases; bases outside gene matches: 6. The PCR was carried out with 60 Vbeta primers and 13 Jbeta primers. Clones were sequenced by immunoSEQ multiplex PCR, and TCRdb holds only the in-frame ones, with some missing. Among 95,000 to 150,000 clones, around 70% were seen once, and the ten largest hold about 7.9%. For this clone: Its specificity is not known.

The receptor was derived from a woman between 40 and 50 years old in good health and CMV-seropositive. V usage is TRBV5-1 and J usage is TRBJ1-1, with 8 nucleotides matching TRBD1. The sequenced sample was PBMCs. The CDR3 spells CASSLGGQGLTEAFF. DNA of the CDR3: TGCGCCAGCAGCTTGGGAGGACAGGGATTGACTGAAGCTTTCTTT.